Listed below are T cell receptor beta chains from one sample, sequenced in a study of blood T cell repertoires in COVID-19. Data came from immunoSEQ multiplex PCR; TCRdb stores just in-frame clones and leaves some out. Seen here are 100,000 to 150,000 clones, 84% observed once, and the top ten hold 3% to 4.5%. The specimen was PBMCs or T cells enriched from blood (not recorded which). These receptors all come from a woman between 25 and 40 years old who had recovered from COVID-19. The conserved cysteine and the conserved F or W are not part of the CDR3 here.

V gene	J gene	CDR3 protein
TRBV19	TRBJ1-2	ASRDRGSYYGYT
TRBV5-1	TRBJ2-1	ASSLGSGNYNEQF
TRBV19	TRBJ2-7	ASSTGTGSPYEQY
TRBV7-3	TRBJ2-7	ASSKTGRSYEQY
TRBV18	TRBJ2-1	ASSPLRRGASSYNEQF
TRBV18	TRBJ2-1	ASSPFAPNYNEQF
TRBV20-1	TRBJ2-1	SARAVNEQF
TRBV4-1	TRBJ2-1	ASSQVFRDSYNEQF
TRBV7-2	TRBJ1-1	ASSTRGPEAF
TRBV7-8	TRBJ2-3	ASSLSGIGDTQY
TRBV25-1	TRBJ2-7	ASRGPVDITGEQY
TRBV28	TRBJ1-4	ASRSDTTNEKLF
TRBV20-1	TRBJ2-1	SASATSGINEQF
TRBV6-2/TRBV6-3	TRBJ2-7	ASSYLLGGARDYEQY
TRBV2	TRBJ2-7	ASSGGEQY
TRBV6-5	TRBJ1-1	ASSYLDTGTEAF
TRBV7-3	TRBJ2-2	ASSLQYGATSGRARPGELF
TRBV28	TRBJ1-2	ASSEEFNYGYT
TRBV5-1	TRBJ1-3	ASSLVGGASSGNTIY
TRBV5-1	TRBJ1-1	ASSTGQGEAF
TRBV7-2	TRBJ2-3	ASRDWATDTQY
TRBV18	TRBJ2-1	ASSPLTSLSYNEQF
TRBV3-1/TRBV3-2	TRBJ2-1	ASSPRGMNNEQF
TRBV5-1	TRBJ2-7	ASSTLAGGPGEQY
TRBV5-6	TRBJ2-3	ASSQDSNLDTQY
TRBV6-5	TRBJ1-5	ASSYGGGKQPQH
TRBV28	TRBJ1-2	ASSLSFPDRRRYGYT
TRBV19	TRBJ2-2	ASSIDRGFTGELF
TRBV5-1	TRBJ2-3	ASRWEGDPPDTQY
TRBV5-8	TRBJ2-1	ASSATSGPYNEQF
TRBV7-6	TRBJ2-1	ASSSTGGVDNEQF
TRBV6-4	TRBJ1-1	ASRDEGTEAF
TRBV28	TRBJ1-2	ASSLGRGTGYT
TRBV5-4	TRBJ2-2	ASRPDVRGWGAGELF
TRBV28	TRBJ2-5	ASSSPGGGRDKYQETQY
TRBV7-9	TRBJ2-7	ASSLGLRASGRGYEQY
TRBV14	TRBJ2-3	ASSQALAGAYQDYTDTQY
TRBV28	TRBJ1-5	ASSFSFGANQPQH
TRBV4-3	TRBJ2-5	ASSQTPGRGETQY
TRBV19	TRBJ1-1	ASGTGLPNTEAF
TRBV5-1	TRBJ1-4	ASGMTGSEKLF